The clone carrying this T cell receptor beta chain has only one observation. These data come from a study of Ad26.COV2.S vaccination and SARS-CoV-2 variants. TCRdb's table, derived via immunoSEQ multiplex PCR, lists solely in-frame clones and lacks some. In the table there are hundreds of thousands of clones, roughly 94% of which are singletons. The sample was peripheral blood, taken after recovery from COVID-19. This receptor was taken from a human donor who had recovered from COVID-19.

CDR3 residues: CASSPRRRDSYPNYGYTF. CDR3 in DNA: TGTGCCAGCAGCCCCAGGCGCCGGGACAGCTATCCTAACTATGGCTACACCTTC. The rearrangement uses TRBV7-9 and TRBJ1-2; 7 bases are a match to TRBD1. Germline V gene sequence: CDR1 SEHNR, CDR2 FQNEAQ (reference sequence). CDR3 size: 18 residues. Trimming removed 5 bases from V and 0 bases from J; junction bases left unmatched: 15. The full variable domain, in which reference TRBV7-9 and TRBJ1-2 provide the parts outside the CDR3, is DTGVSQNPRHKITKRGQNVTFRCDPISEHNRLYWYRQTLGQGPEFLTYFQNEAQLEKSRLLSDRFSAERPKGSFSTLEIQRTEQGDSAMYLCASSPRRRDSYPNYGYTFGSGTRLTVV.